Shown below are 28 T cell receptor beta chains from a single sample sequenced in a study of B cell selection in AIRE deficiency. Conventional CD4 T cells were sorted as CD4+CD127+ cells. This table comes from immunoSEQ multiplex PCR, and its TCRdb copy is limited to in-frame clones, with some not included. Here the sample spans fewer than 25,000 clones, roughly 97% being singletons. The sample comprised conventional CD4+ T cells sorted from PBMCs. These receptors were obtained from a human donor with AIRE deficiency.

This rearrangement joins TRBV6-5 to TRBJ1-4, with a possible D match to TRBD1 (5 bases). The CDR3 has 15 amino acids. Trimming stripped 3 bases from V and 0 bases from J, with 8 bases between. CDR1 is MNHEY, CDR2 SVGAGI, per germline. The CDR3 sequence: CASSYMGATNEKLFF. The CDR3 nucleotides read TGTGCCAGCAGTTATATGGGGGCAACTAATGAAAAACTGTTTTTT.

V is TRBV4-1 and J is TRBJ1-2; D remains ambiguous. CDR1 is MGHRA and CDR2 is YSYEKL in the germline V gene. The length of the CDR3 is 15 residues. Trimming pared 0 bases from V and 3 bases from J, leaving 11 bases between. The CDR3 nucleotides read TGCGCCAGCAGCCAAGATTTCAGAATTTACTATGGCTACACCTTC. Its protein product is CASSQDFRIYYGYTF.

As concerns this clone: The same CDR3 arises from other DNA sequences in this sample as well. The rearrangement links TRBV7-6 to TRBJ2-5, with D possibly matching TRBD2 (5 bases). This CDR3 spans 11 amino acids. V was pared by 7 bases and J by 5 bases, with 8 bases between. The germline gives CDR1 SGHVS, CDR2 FNYEAQ. The CDR3 bases are TGTGCCAGCACTTCGGGGGAGACCCAGTACTTC. This sequence encodes CASTSGETQYF.

The V gene is TRBV6-5, the J gene TRBJ1-3; D gene unclear. V gave up 5 bases and J gave up 8 bases, with 7 bases separating them. The CDR3 is made up of 11 amino acids. Germline V gives CDR1 MNHEY, CDR2 SVGAGI. CDR3 in DNA: TGTGCCAGCAGTCCTCTGGACACCATATATTTT. This codes for CASSPLDTIYF.

V is TRBV6-5 and J is TRBJ2-5, with TRBD1 identical over 8 bases. The CDR3 sequence is 12 residues long. CDR1 and CDR2 from the germline V gene are MNHEY and SVGAGI. The junction had 2 bases not matched to a gene; V was cut back by 6 bases and J by 5 bases. The CDR3 DNA is TGTGCCAGCAGGACAGGGGCCGAGACCCAGTACTTC. Encoded protein: CASRTGAETQYF.

The chain employs TRBV7-2 and TRBJ2-2; TRBD2 is a possible D gene (6 bases). The germline V gene has CDR1 SGHTA and CDR2 FQGNSA. The CDR3 runs 15 residues. Trimming cost V 5 bases and J 1 base, with 11 bases left between them. The CDR3 is CASSRRLVNTGELFF. In DNA form, the CDR3 reads TGTGCCAGCAGCCGCCGACTAGTGAACACCGGGGAGCTGTTTTTT.

The rearrangement links TRBV11-2 to TRBJ1-1, with D unclear. The V gene lost 1 base and the J gene lost 5 bases, with 17 bases spanning the gap. The CDR3 totals 16 residues. Germline V gene sequence: CDR1 SGHAT, CDR2 FQNNGV. The CDR3 bases are TGTGCCAGCAGCTTAGCGTTGGGCAGCACATGGACTGAAGCTTTCTTT. This translates into CASSLALGSTWTEAFF.

The chain employs TRBV15 and TRBJ1-1; D unresolved. Between the trimmed V and J ends, which lost 3 bases and 0 bases, there was a span of 5 bases. CDR1 LNHNV and CDR2 YYDKDF come from the germline V gene (reference sequence). CDR3 length: 13 amino acids. CDR3 DNA: TGTGCCACCAGCAGCCTCTTGAACACTGAAGCTTTCTTT. Translation: CATSSLLNTEAFF.

The rearrangement uses TRBV7-3 and TRBJ2-7; no definite D call. This CDR3 has 14 amino acids. Looked up from germline, CDR1 is SGHTA and CDR2 is FQGTGA. V dropped 2 bases and J dropped 4 bases, with 12 bases sitting between them. In nucleotides, the CDR3 is TGTGCCAGCAGCTTAGCGCGAGGCGAGTACGAGCAGTACTTC. Translating gives CASSLARGEYEQYF.

V and J are TRBV11-3 and TRBJ2-7, with TRBD1 identical over 10 bases. V dropped 5 bases and J dropped 5; count of bases not matched to a gene: 12. From germline, CDR1 is SGHNT and CDR2 YENEEA. CDR3 length equals 16 residues. The CDR3 DNA sequence: TGTGCCAGCAGCCCGAGGGGAGACAGGGGGCGCCACGAGCAGTACTTC. Protein sequence: CASSPRGDRGRHEQYF. Full variable domain (outside the CDR3, taken from reference TRBV11-3 and TRBJ2-7): EAGVVQSPRYKIIEKKQPVAFWCNPISGHNTLYWYLQNLGQGPELLIRYENEEAVDDSQLPKDRFSAERLKGVDSTLKIQPAELGDSAVYLCASSPRGDRGRHEQYFGPGTRLTVT.

This chain joins TRBV9 and TRBJ2-5; 7 positions agree with TRBD1. CDR1 SGDLS and CDR2 YYNGEE come from the germline V gene. The CDR3 totals 14 residues. V shed 3 bases and J 5 bases; nucleotides not matched to a gene: 7. The DNA of the CDR3 is TGTGCCAGCAGCGAGGGGGCACAGGAGGAGACCCAGTACTTC. It specifies CASSEGAQEETQYF.

This chain connects TRBV18 to TRBJ1-1; 8 nucleotides align to TRBD1. Trimming removed 8 bases from V and 0 bases from J; junction bases left unmatched: 8. CDR3 size: 15 residues. From germline, CDR1 is KGHSH and CDR2 LQKENI. The CDR3: CASAGGAGMNTEAFF. The CDR3 DNA reads TGTGCCAGCGCAGGGGGCGCGGGTATGAACACTGAAGCTTTCTTT.

CDR3 DNA sequence: TGCGCCAGCCGGGGGACGGTGAACACTGAAGCTTTCTTT. Encoded protein: CASRGTVNTEAFF. The chain combines TRBV5-1 with TRBJ1-1; TRBD1 is a possible D gene (5 bases). Germline assignment: CDR1 SGHRS and CDR2 YFSETQ. Trimming removed 7 bases from V and 0 bases from J, with 10 bases in between. The CDR3 runs to 13 residues.

The J gene is TRBJ1-5, the V gene TRBV6-1; no definite D call. The V end lost 4 bases, the J end lost 5 bases, and 9 bases lay between the germline ends. CDR3 length: 13 amino acids. The germline CDR1 and CDR2 sequences are MNHNS and SASEGT. The CDR3 DNA reads TGTGCCAGCAGTGTTGACCCTCATCAGCCCCAGCATTTT. Encoded protein: CASSVDPHQPQHF.

The V gene is TRBV10-3, the J gene TRBJ2-1; 8 nucleotides align to TRBD2. After removal of 5 bases from V and 5 bases from J, the junction contained 11 bases not matched to a gene. Germline CDR1 reads ENHRY; CDR2 reads SYGVKD. The CDR3 contains 16 residues. The CDR3 nucleotides are TGTGCCATCAGTTCGATCACGGGACTAGGGGACAATGAGCAGTTCTTC. This gives the protein CAISSITGLGDNEQFF.

This rearrangement joins TRBV7-6 to TRBJ2-7, with D possibly being TRBD1 (8 bases). Germline V gene sequence: CDR1 SGHVS, CDR2 FNYEAQ. The CDR3 contains 14 residues. Trimming removed 4 bases at V and 4 bases at J, with 14 bases between. In DNA, the CDR3 is TGTGCCAGCAGCTACTACAGGGGGGGTTACGAGCAGTACTTC. Encoded protein: CASSYYRGGYEQYF.

This rearrangement joins TRBV10-3 to TRBJ2-7; the D gene is possibly TRBD2 (6 bases). Germline loops: CDR1 ENHRY, CDR2 SYGVKD. The CDR3 covers 17 residues. V was clipped by 0 bases and J by 2 bases, with 17 bases between them. CDR3 nucleotide sequence: TGTGCCATCAGTGAGTCGCACGGGGGTTTCTCCACCTACGAGCAGTACTTC. As protein: CAISESHGGFSTYEQYF.

The genes are TRBV30 and TRBJ2-7; 9 positions match TRBD1. The V gene's germline CDR1 is GTSNPN and CDR2 SVGIG (reference sequence). CDR3 length: 14 residues. J gave up 3 bases and V 1 base, and 4 bases lay outside the gene matches. This CDR3 is CAWSGAGQGYEQYF. CDR3 DNA sequence: TGTGCCTGGAGTGGAGCGGGACAGGGCTACGAGCAGTACTTC.

The chain has TRBV18 and TRBJ1-1, with D perhaps TRBD1 (5 bases). Germline CDR1 KGHSH, CDR2 LQKENI. The length of the CDR3 is 13 residues. Trimming took off 6 bases at V and 3 bases at J, with 11 bases between the two ends. The CDR3 reads CASSPQGHTEAFF. The DNA of the CDR3 is TGTGCCAGCTCCCCCCAGGGCCACACTGAAGCTTTCTTT. The whole variable domain, remainder taken from reference TRBV18 and TRBJ1-1, is NAGVMQNPRHLVRRRGQEARLRCSPMKGHSHVYWYRQLPEEGLKFMVYLQKENIIDESGMPKERFSAEFPKEGPSILRIQQVVRGDSAAYFCASSPQGHTEAFFGQGTRLTVV.

The chain joins TRBV15 to TRBJ2-7; D uncertain. V dropped 0 bases and J dropped 1 base, with 4 bases sitting between them. In germline, CDR1 is LNHNV, CDR2 YYDKDF (reference sequence). The CDR3 has 13 amino acids. The CDR3 is CATSRDPSYEQYF. The CDR3 DNA sequence: TGTGCCACCAGCAGAGATCCTTCCTACGAGCAGTACTTC. Complete variable domain (other parts from reference TRBV15 and TRBJ2-7): DAMVIQNPRYQVTQFGKPVTLSCSQTLNHNVMYWYQQKSSQAPKLLFHYYDKDFNNEADTPDNFQSRRPNTSFCFLDIRSPGLGDTAMYLCATSRDPSYEQYFGPGTRLTVT.

This clone was observed once. The chain recombines TRBV2 with TRBJ2-1; 8 bases match TRBD1. The germline V gene has CDR1 SNHLY and CDR2 FYNNEI. This CDR3 has 14 residues. V shed 6 bases and J 9 bases; nucleotides not matched to a gene: 10. The CDR3 DNA follows: TGTGCCAGCAGACTGACAGGGGCTAGGTCTGAGCAGTTCTTC. Protein: CASRLTGARSEQFF.

A single count supports this clone. This sequence joins TRBV5-1 and TRBJ2-7; 7 bases align to TRBD2. Germline assignment: CDR1 SGHRS and CDR2 YFSETQ. The CDR3 contains 14 residues. V shed 5 bases, J shed 4 bases, and the junction held 9 bases outside the gene matches. The CDR3 sequence: CASRHGGGPYEQYF. In DNA, the CDR3 is TGCGCCAGCAGGCACGGGGGAGGGCCGTACGAGCAGTACTTC.

The V call is TRBV7-2, the J call TRBJ2-5, with a tentative D call TRBD1 (5 bases). Germline CDR1 is SGHTA and CDR2 is FQGNSA. The CDR3 is made up of 13 amino acids. Trimming took off 1 base at V and 3 bases at J, with 6 bases between the two ends. DNA for the CDR3: TGTGCCAGCAGCTTAGTCAGGGAAGAGACCCAGTACTTC. As protein: CASSLVREETQYF.

V and J are TRBV5-1 and TRBJ2-3, with D possibly being TRBD1 (6 bases). The CDR3 loop spans 17 amino acids. CDR1 SGHRS and CDR2 YFSETQ come from the germline V gene. Between the trimmed V and J ends, which lost 1 base and 2 bases, there was a span of 17 bases. As DNA, the CDR3 is TGCGCCAGCAGCTTGCCAGGGGCCGGGCGGACCACAGATACGCAGTATTTT. The encoded protein is CASSLPGAGRTTDTQYF.

This chain uses TRBV29-1 with TRBJ2-2; either TRBD1 or TRBD2 may fit D (6 bases each). V lost 6 bases and J 0 bases, leaving 14 bases between the germline ends. CDR3 length: 15 residues. Germline V gene lookup returns CDR1 SQVTM and CDR2 ANQGSEA. CDR3 residues: CSVKGGSSNTGELFF. The CDR3 bases are TGCAGCGTGAAGGGGGGCAGTTCGAACACCGGGGAGCTGTTTTTT.

V is TRBV4-2 and J is TRBJ1-5; a weak D match, TRBD1 (5 bases). The CDR3 sequence is 20 residues long. Germline-derived CDR1 and CDR2 are LGHNA and YNFKEQ. V was clipped by 0 bases and J by 0 bases, with 21 bases between them. The CDR3 sequence is CASSQEEFGRVRSSNQPQHF. The CDR3 region has the DNA TGTGCCAGCAGCCAAGAAGAATTCGGCAGGGTGAGGAGTAGCAATCAGCCCCAGCATTTT.

J is TRBJ2-1 and V is TRBV5-1; 11 bases fit TRBD2. Germline CDR1 SGHRS, CDR2 YFSETQ. Losses at the gene ends were 4 bases for V and 3 bases for J; bases not matched to a gene: 6. The CDR3 length is 16 residues. The CDR3 loop reads CASSRPGLAGYNEQFF. CDR3 DNA sequence: TGCGCCAGCAGCAGACCTGGACTAGCGGGCTACAATGAGCAGTTCTTC. Full variable domain (remainder filled in from reference TRBV5-1 and TRBJ2-1): KAGVTQTPRYLIKTRGQQVTLSCSPISGHRSVSWYQQTPGQGLQFLFEYFSETQRNKGNFPGRFSGRQFSNSRSEMNVSTLELGDSALYLCASSRPGLAGYNEQFFGPGTRLTVL.

J is TRBJ1-1 and V is TRBV27, with no clear D. Germline CDR1 is MNHEY and CDR2 is SMNVEV (reference sequence). V was cut by 6 bases and J by 2 bases, with 13 bases left in between. The CDR3 runs 14 residues. The CDR3 DNA sequence: TGTGCCAGCAGCCAGGCAAGGTCAAACACTGAAGCTTTCTTT. Translating it yields CASSQARSNTEAFF.